These 27 T cell receptor beta chains were all obtained from the same sample, sequenced in a study of T-cell memory formation after mild COVID-19. TCRdb reanalysed the 5' RACE reads using MiXCR and keeps one entry per CDR3 protein. The sample contains around 130,000 distinct CDR3 sequences, around 15% of which appear only once. The specimen was PBMCs or a T cell subset sorted from them (not recorded which). All receptors derive from an adult woman who had mild COVID-19 (a few samples of this study predate the infection). Cell type and time point are not known.

In its sample, this clonotype was seen a few times. V gene TRBV7-3 combines with J gene TRBJ2-1; 8 bases map to TRBD2. Per germline, CDR1 SGHTA and CDR2 FQGTGA. Unmatched junction bases numbered 10, after V lost 5 bases and J lost 7 bases. The CDR3 length is 15 residues. CDR3 residues: CASSLLSGGRNEQFF. The CDR3 coding sequence is TGTGCCAGCAGCCTCCTCTCGGGAGGGCGGAATGAGCAGTTCTTC. Drawing the rest from reference TRBV7-3 and TRBJ2-1, the complete variable domain is GAGVSQTPSNKVTEKGKYVELRCDPISGHTALYWYRQSLGQGPEFLIYFQGTGAADDSGLPNDRFFAVRPEGSVSTLKIQRTERGDSAVYLCASSLLSGGRNEQFFGPGTRLTVL.

The chain uses TRBV6-5 and TRBJ1-5, with TRBD1 matching over 8 bases. Trimming removed 5 bases from V and 5 bases from J; junction bases left unmatched: 5. The CDR3 length is 14 residues. The germline gives CDR1 MNHEY, CDR2 SVGAGI. CDR3 in amino acids: CASSNGQGYQPQHF. The DNA for the CDR3 is TGTGCCAGCAGTAACGGACAGGGATATCAGCCCCAGCATTTT.

The chain recombines TRBV7-3 with TRBJ1-1, with D uncertain. The germline V and J ends were trimmed by 5 bases and 8 bases, with 6 bases remaining between them. The CDR3 length is 10 residues. Germline loops: CDR1 SGHTA, CDR2 FQGTGA. CDR3 residues: CASSTHEAFF. DNA for the CDR3: TGTGCCAGCAGCACCCACGAAGCTTTCTTT.

There are a few counts of this clonotype. The chain uses TRBV29-1 and TRBJ2-7; D gene uncertain. The CDR3 length is 12 residues. The germline V gene has CDR1 SQVTM and CDR2 ANQGSEA. The ends were cut back, 5 bases at V and 2 bases at J, with 10 bases in the middle. The CDR3, as DNA: TGCAGCGTTATCGGTACCGCCTACGAGCAGTACTTC. This gives the protein CSVIGTAYEQYF.

V usage is TRBV9 and J usage is TRBJ2-1; D is perhaps TRBD1 (6 bases). The V end lost 2 bases, the J end lost 8 bases, and 8 bases lay between the germline ends. Germline V gene lookup returns CDR1 SGDLS and CDR2 YYNGEE. The CDR3 extends over 12 amino acids. The CDR3 sequence: CASSVTGHEQFF. The CDR3 region has the DNA TGTGCCAGCAGCGTCACAGGGCATGAGCAGTTCTTC.

This rearrangement joins TRBV11-2 to TRBJ2-7, with a tentative D call TRBD2 (5 bases). Per the germline V gene, CDR1 is SGHAT and CDR2 is FQNNGV. The length of the CDR3 is 17 residues. Trimming removed 1 base from V and 3 bases from J, with 19 bases in between. The CDR3 loop is CASSLVGVQFSDYEQYF. The CDR3 region has the DNA TGTGCCAGCAGCTTAGTCGGGGTGCAATTCTCTGACTACGAGCAGTACTTC.

This clonotype showed up just a few times. This chain links TRBV4-2 with TRBJ2-1, with 7 bases lining up with TRBD2. This CDR3 contains 15 residues. Germline V lookup: CDR1 LGHNA, CDR2 YNFKEQ. Trimming cost V 0 bases and J 4 bases; bases outside gene matches: 3. The DNA for the CDR3 is TGTGCCAGCAGCCAAGATGGGACTACTTACAATGAGCAGTTCTTC. This translates into CASSQDGTTYNEQFF.

This chain connects TRBV7-9 to TRBJ2-7; D possibly corresponds to TRBD1 (5 bases). The CDR3 spans 11 residues. The V gene's germline CDR1 is SEHNR and CDR2 FQNEAQ (reference sequence). The CDR3, as DNA: TGTGCTATTAAGGGGAACTACGAGCAGTACTTC. This sequence encodes CAIKGNYEQYF.

This clonotype came up many times. The chain carries TRBV6-5 and TRBJ2-7; the D gene is possibly TRBD2 (5 bases). Trimming shortened V by 5 bases and J by 5 bases, and 16 bases separated the two germline ends. The CDR3 has 14 residues. The germline V gene has CDR1 MNHEY and CDR2 SVGAGI. CDR3: CASSPLGGGDEQYF. The DNA of the CDR3 is TGTGCCAGCAGTCCCCTTGGAGGTGGGGACGAGCAGTACTTC.

V gene TRBV12-3 or TRBV12-4 combines with J gene TRBJ2-7; D not resolved. Trimming took 5 bases from V and 3 from J, leaving 8 bases between them. CDR3 length: 12 amino acids. CDR3 region: CASSLSVYEQYF. In DNA, the CDR3 is TGTGCCAGCAGTCTGAGTGTCTACGAGCAGTACTTC.

There are a few counts of this clonotype. The chain links TRBV4-1 to TRBJ2-1; D unclear. Trimming shortened V by 3 bases and J by 11 bases, and 14 bases separated the two germline ends. The CDR3 contains 13 residues. CDR1 and CDR2 from the germline V gene are MGHRA and YSYEKL. The CDR3 bases are TGCGCCAGCAGCCAGGGTTTGGGTGGAAAGCAGTTCTTC. Translating it yields CASSQGLGGKQFF.

This chain uses TRBV24-1 with TRBJ1-2; TRBD1 is a possible D gene (6 bases). V lost 1 base to trimming and J lost 5 bases, with 10 bases between them. The CDR3 runs to 14 residues. Germline V CDR1 and CDR2: KGHDR, SFDVKD. As DNA, the CDR3 is TGTGCCACCAGTGATTTAGAGACAGGATATGGCTACACCTTC. It encodes CATSDLETGYGYTF.

The chain joins TRBV6-2 or TRBV6-3 to TRBJ2-7; 10 positions match TRBD2. This CDR3 is built from 16 residues. The J segment lost 2 bases and the V segment lost 7 bases, leaving 11 bases of the junction unmatched. Germline V gene lookup returns CDR1 MNHEY and CDR2 SVGEGT. In DNA form, the CDR3 reads TGTGCCAGCACCGGAGTCCCTAGCGGGAGTCCCTACGAGCAGTACTTC. It translates to CASTGVPSGSPYEQYF.

This clonotype was counted between two and nine times. The chain couples TRBV4-1 to TRBJ1-1; D might be TRBD1 (6 bases). Germline loops: CDR1 MGHRA, CDR2 YSYEKL. Trimming pared 2 bases from V and 6 bases from J, leaving 22 bases between. The CDR3 spans 17 residues. For the CDR3, the DNA is TGCGCCAGCAGCCAAACCCCCGTAGCGACGGACAGTTCTGAAGCTTTCTTT. Protein sequence: CASSQTPVATDSSEAFF.

There are a few counts of this clonotype. The chain joins TRBV3-1 to TRBJ2-7, with TRBD2 matching 8 bases. V lost 2 bases and J lost 2; bases outside the gene matches: 14. The CDR3 runs 18 residues. Germline V gene sequence: CDR1 LGHDT, CDR2 YNNKEL (reference sequence). The CDR3 spells CASSQISARSGETYEQYF. The CDR3, as DNA: TGTGCCAGCAGCCAAATCTCCGCCCGTAGCGGGGAAACCTACGAGCAGTACTTC.

The V call is TRBV5-4, the J call TRBJ1-2, with 7 positions matching TRBD1. Germline CDR1 reads SGHNT; CDR2 reads YYREEE (reference sequence). The V and J ends lost 3 bases and 7 bases, in that order; junction bases with no gene match: 12. This CDR3 has 15 residues. CDR3: CASSSGQARAVGYTF. Written as DNA, the CDR3 is TGTGCCAGCAGCTCAGGACAGGCGAGGGCGGTTGGCTACACCTTC.

This clonotype appeared a few times. This chain connects TRBV18 to TRBJ2-7; possibly TRBD1 for D (6 bases). Germline CDR1 reads KGHSH; CDR2 reads LQKENI. This CDR3 contains 14 residues. Trimming shortened V by 0 bases and J by 3 bases, and 9 bases separated the two germline ends. CDR3 residues: CASSPPTGNYEQYF. CDR3 DNA sequence: TGTGCCAGCTCACCACCTACAGGGAACTACGAGCAGTACTTC.

In regard to this clonotype: One junction end does not reproduce the germline sequence, and a read error may be involved. J is TRBJ2-3 and V is TRBV7-7; either TRBD1 or TRBD2 may fit D (6 bases each). Germline values: CDR1 SSHAT, CDR2 FNYEAQ (reference sequence). This CDR3 comprises 15 residues. DNA of the CDR3: TGTGCTAGCAGCTTAGCTCCGGGGGCTCAAGATACGCAGTATTTT. Encoded protein: CASSLAPGAQDTQYF.

The chain recombines TRBV4-1 with TRBJ2-7, with TRBD2 identical over 7 bases. V was clipped by 1 base and J by 0 bases; unmatched bases: 12. The CDR3 has 18 residues. Germline V lookup: CDR1 MGHRA, CDR2 YSYEKL. The CDR3 DNA follows: TGCGCCAGCAGCCAAGTTTTCCCGGGCGGGGGAAACTCCTACGAGCAGTACTTC. This gives the protein CASSQVFPGGGNSYEQYF.

The J gene is TRBJ1-5, the V gene TRBV11-2; 7 bases match TRBD1. The CDR3 has 15 residues. The germline gives CDR1 SGHAT, CDR2 FQNNGV. The V gene end was trimmed by 5 bases and the J gene end by 2 bases; junction bases not matched to a gene: 6. The CDR3 here is CASSPGQSRNQPQHF. The CDR3 DNA follows: TGTGCCAGCAGCCCGGGACAGTCTCGCAATCAGCCCCAGCATTTT.

V usage is TRBV24-1 and J usage is TRBJ2-2; D not certain. V lost 7 bases and J lost 7, with 12 bases in between. Germline lookup yields CDR1 KGHDR and CDR2 SFDVKD. The CDR3 covers 13 residues. The CDR3, as DNA: TGTGCCACCAGGGAGAGAGGAGACGGGGAGCTGTTTTTT. Translation gives CATRERGDGELFF.

V usage is TRBV14 and J usage is TRBJ2-5, with D possibly being TRBD1 (6 bases). Germline V gene lookup returns CDR1 SGHDN and CDR2 FVKESK. The CDR3 is 16 amino acids. V was shortened by 0 bases and J by 2 bases, with 13 bases between the two germline ends. The CDR3 sequence: CASSQDTGTAQETQYF. DNA for the CDR3: TGTGCCAGCAGCCAAGATACAGGGACGGCACAAGAGACCCAGTACTTC.

The chain couples TRBV27 to TRBJ1-1; TRBD1 is a possible D gene (5 bases). The CDR3 loop spans 15 amino acids. The ends were cut back, 5 bases at V and 1 base at J, with 14 bases in the middle. The germline V gene has CDR1 MNHEY and CDR2 SMNVEV (reference sequence). CDR3 coding DNA: TGTGCCAGCAGTCTCGGGGGATTTGGGAACACTGAAGCTTTCTTT. It codes for CASSLGGFGNTEAFF.

This clonotype has at least ten counts. The chain carries TRBV5-1 and TRBJ2-2, with a tentative D call TRBD1 (6 bases). The germline CDR1 and CDR2 sequences are SGHRS and YFSETQ. This CDR3 contains 16 residues. V gave up 3 bases and J gave up 1 base, with 13 bases separating them. DNA for the CDR3: TGCGCCAGCAGCTATCCAGGGGCTGGGAACACCGGGGAGCTGTTTTTT. This gives the protein CASSYPGAGNTGELFF.

The CDR3 DNA is TGCAGTGCTAGAGAGGACAGGGGGAACACCGGGGAGCTGTTTTTT. Encoded protein: CSAREDRGNTGELFF. The V call is TRBV20-1, the J call TRBJ2-2, with 9 nucleotides matching TRBD1. The CDR3 is made up of 15 amino acids. The germline CDR1 and CDR2 sequences are DFQATT and SNEGSKA (reference sequence). Trimming removed 0 bases from V and 1 base from J; junction bases left unmatched: 0.

This sequence joins TRBV5-1 and TRBJ2-1; D remains ambiguous. Looked up from germline, CDR1 is SGHRS and CDR2 is YFSETQ. V lost 3 bases and J 10 bases, leaving 14 bases between the germline ends. This CDR3 is built from 13 residues. DNA for the CDR3: TGCGCCAGCAGCTCCGGTGCAGGACCAGAGCAGTTCTTC. It translates to CASSSGAGPEQFF.

The rearrangement joins TRBV13 to TRBJ1-1; unclear D gene. The V gene lost 8 bases and the J gene lost 4 bases, with 14 bases spanning the gap. The CDR3 is 13 amino acids. Germline V gene lookup returns CDR1 PRHDT and CDR2 FYEKMQ (reference sequence). The CDR3 loop is CASSLGLSTEAFF. CDR3 nucleotides: TGTGCCAGCTCCCTCGGGCTGAGCACTGAAGCTTTCTTT.